The source of this TCR beta chain is a study of shared clonotypes between healthy human individuals. Study outcomes and limitations: It was anticipated that sequencing depth would influence how many clonotypes donors shared.

The repertoire was sequenced with immunoSEQ multiplex PCR; TCRdb's copy has only in-frame clones and lacks some. Among 640,000 or so clones listed, roughly 70% were seen once. Deletions cut 4 bases from V and 10 bases from J, with 10 bases between. The CDR3 runs 11 residues. Germline V gene sequence: CDR1 SNHLY, CDR2 FYNNEI. This clone appeared a few times. As yet, its antigen is unknown. The TCR originated in a woman aged 25 to 39 in good health. The chain employs TRBV2 and TRBJ1-1; D remains ambiguous. Specimen: memory CD4+ T cells sorted from blood. Subset defined: CD45RA-negative fraction. The DNA of the CDR3 is TGTGCCAGCAGTGTTTACTCCTCAGCTTTCTTT. As protein: CASSVYSSAFF.